These 12 T cell receptor beta chains came from one sample sequenced in a study of blood T cell repertoires in COVID-19. TCRdb's copy holds only in-frame clones and misses some; the assay was immunoSEQ multiplex PCR. This table holds some 54,000 clones, around four fifths found once. Sequenced: peripheral blood. These TCRs come from a woman aged 60 to 75 with acute or convalescent COVID-19.

The chain joins TRBV18 to TRBJ1-1, with a possible D match to TRBD1 (5 bases). The ends were cut back, 1 base at V and 5 bases at J, with 23 bases in the middle. Germline CDR1 and CDR2: KGHSH and LQKENI. The CDR3 runs to 18 residues. CDR3 loop: CASSPLDTSLLPDTEAFF. For the CDR3, the DNA is TGTGCCAGCTCACCACTGGACACAAGCCTCCTACCGGATACTGAAGCTTTCTTT.

The rearrangement joins TRBV5-5 to TRBJ1-1; TRBD1 aligns across 10 bases. The CDR3 is made up of 17 amino acids. The ends lost 4 bases at V and 0 bases at J; junction bases unmatched: 9. The germline V gene has CDR1 SGHKS and CDR2 YYEKEE (reference sequence). CDR3 DNA sequence: TGTGCCAGCAGCGCTCTAAAGGGACAGGGGATGAACACTGAAGCTTTCTTT. The encoded protein is CASSALKGQGMNTEAFF.

This clone was seen a handful of times. The V and J genes are TRBV5-4 and TRBJ1-2; TRBD1 matches at 8 bases. The CDR3 extends over 14 amino acids. The V gene's germline CDR1 is SGHNT and CDR2 YYREEE (reference sequence). V dropped 4 bases and J dropped 0; count of bases not matched to a gene: 2. The CDR3 DNA reads as TGTGCCAGCAGCCCAGGGGGCTCTAACTATGGCTACACCTTC. Its protein is CASSPGGSNYGYTF.

The V gene is TRBV5-3, the J gene TRBJ2-5; possibly TRBD2 for D (5 bases). TRBV5-3 is an open reading frame whose function is uncertain. V dropped 0 bases and J dropped 5 bases, with 20 bases sitting between them. CDR3 length: 17 residues. CDR3 protein: CARSLVAEIRTGETQYF. For the CDR3, the DNA is TGTGCCAGAAGCTTGGTCGCGGAAATTCGGACTGGGGAGACCCAGTACTTC.

This rearrangement joins TRBV5-1 to TRBJ2-2; 8 bases match TRBD1. V shed 4 bases and J 3 bases; nucleotides not matched to a gene: 8. This CDR3 comprises 16 residues. CDR1 and CDR2 (germline): SGHRS, YFSETQ. DNA of the CDR3: TGCGCCAGCAGCCCGGGGACAGGATTATACACCGGGGAGCTGTTTTTT. As protein: CASSPGTGLYTGELFF.

The V gene is TRBV7-2, the J gene TRBJ2-1; TRBD2 might be the D (6 bases). With 5 bases removed from V and 7 bases from J, the gap between germline ends came to 15 bases. Germline CDR1 SGHTA, CDR2 FQGNSA. CDR3 size: 14 residues. The chain's CDR3 is CASSPRLGENEQFF. DNA of the CDR3: TGTGCCAGCAGCCCCAGACTAGGAGAAAATGAGCAGTTCTTC.

This rearrangement joins TRBV5-1 to TRBJ1-3; a possible D gene is TRBD1 (5 bases). The CDR3 has 18 amino acids. V lost 5 bases to trimming and J lost 0 bases, with 21 bases between them. The germline V gene has CDR1 SGHRS and CDR2 YFSETQ. This CDR3 is CASSPSGRATYSGNTIYF. The DNA for the CDR3 is TGCGCCAGCAGTCCTTCGGGCAGGGCAACCTACTCTGGAAACACCATATATTTT.

V is TRBV2 and J is TRBJ1-1; the D gene is possibly TRBD1 (6 bases). V was trimmed by 4 bases and J by 2 bases, leaving 8 bases between them. CDR1 is SNHLY, CDR2 FYNNEI, per germline. The CDR3 is 13 residues long. The CDR3 bases are TGTGCCAGCAGTGGACAGGTTAACACTGAAGCTTTCTTT. Protein sequence: CASSGQVNTEAFF.

V is TRBV7-2 and J is TRBJ2-1; possibly TRBD1 for D (5 bases). Germline V gene data show CDR1 as SGHTA and CDR2 as FQGNSA. The V and J ends lost 0 bases and 2 bases respectively, with 11 bases between them. This CDR3 region has 16 residues. CDR3 sequence reads: CASSLALQDTYNEQFF. As DNA, the CDR3 is TGTGCCAGCAGCTTAGCGCTGCAGGACACCTACAATGAGCAGTTCTTC.

The chain joins TRBV7-6 to TRBJ2-7; 15 bases match TRBD2. The CDR3 sequence is 18 residues long. V dropped 5 bases and J dropped 5; count of bases not matched to a gene: 13. Per germline, CDR1 SGHVS and CDR2 FNYEAQ. This CDR3 reads CASSQIAGLAGGGNEQYF. Here the CDR3 DNA reads TGTGCCAGCAGCCAAATAGCGGGACTAGCGGGAGGAGGAAACGAGCAGTACTTC.

The chain recombines TRBV19 with TRBJ1-5; 8 nucleotides line up with TRBD1. CDR1 and CDR2 from the germline V gene are LNHDA and SQIVND (reference sequence). V shed 11 bases, J shed 5 bases, and the junction held 8 bases outside the gene matches. The CDR3 is 13 amino acids. The CDR3: CASRDRRDQPQHF. CDR3 nucleotides: TGTGCCTCCCGGGACAGGCGGGATCAGCCCCAGCATTTT.

This clone was recorded a few times. A junction boundary mismatches the germline segment, possibly from a read error. The V gene is TRBV28, the J gene TRBJ2-3; 11 bases align to TRBD2. The CDR3 totals 18 residues. CDR1 and CDR2 (germline): MDHEN, SYDVKM. Here the CDR3 DNA reads TGTGCCAGCAGTTTATTAACTAGCGGGGGATGGAACACAGGTACGCAGTATTTT. Amino acids: CASSLLTSGGWNTGTQYF. Filled out from reference TRBV28 and TRBJ2-3, the complete variable domain reads DVKVTQSSRYLVKRTGEKVFLECVQDMDHENMFWYRQDPGLGLRLIYFSYDVKMKEKGDIPEGYSVSREKKERFSLILESASTNQTSMYLCASSLLTSGGWNTGTQYFGPGTRLTVL.